This T cell receptor beta chain was observed in a study of T-cell reconstitution after alpha-beta-depleted transplantation in children. Construction of the TCRbeta library involved unique molecular identifiers. TCRdb re-analysed the PCR reads in MiXCR, keeping a single row per CDR3 protein. The sample comprises over 80,000 distinct CDR3 sequences, 23% of which are singletons, and 20% to 25% rests with the top ten. The V gene lost 4 bases and the J gene lost 0 bases, with 7 bases spanning the gap. This CDR3 contains 14 residues. In germline, CDR1 is SGHRS, CDR2 YFSETQ. The chain uses TRBV5-1 and TRBJ1-4; no firm D call. Specimen: PBMCs, collected before TCRalphabeta/CD19-depleted stem cell transplant. The receptor was derived from a boy younger than 10 with acute lymphoblastic leukemia, due to receive a stem cell transplant. CDR3 in amino acids: CASSREATNEKLFF. The CDR3 region has the DNA TGCGCCAGCAGCCGGGAGGCAACTAATGAAAAACTGTTTTTT.